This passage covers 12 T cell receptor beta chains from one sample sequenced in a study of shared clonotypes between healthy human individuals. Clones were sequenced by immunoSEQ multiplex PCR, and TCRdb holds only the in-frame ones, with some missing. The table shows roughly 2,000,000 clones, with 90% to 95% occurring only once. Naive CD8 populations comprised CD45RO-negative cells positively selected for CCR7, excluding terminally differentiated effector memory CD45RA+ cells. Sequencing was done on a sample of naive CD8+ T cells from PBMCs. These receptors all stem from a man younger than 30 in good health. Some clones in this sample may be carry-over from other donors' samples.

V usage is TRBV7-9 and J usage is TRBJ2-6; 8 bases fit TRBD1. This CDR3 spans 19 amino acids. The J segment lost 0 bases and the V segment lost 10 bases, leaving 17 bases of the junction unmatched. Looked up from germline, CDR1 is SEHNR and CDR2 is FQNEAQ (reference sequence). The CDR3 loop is CATLIPRDRSSSGANVLTF. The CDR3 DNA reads TGTGCCACCCTTATACCTCGGGACAGGTCTAGCTCTGGGGCCAACGTCCTGACTTTC.

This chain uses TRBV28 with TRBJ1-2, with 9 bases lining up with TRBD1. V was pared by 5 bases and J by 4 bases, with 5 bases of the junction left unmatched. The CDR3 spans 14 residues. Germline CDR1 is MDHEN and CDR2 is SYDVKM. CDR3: CASSPNRGPYGYTF. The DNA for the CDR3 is TGTGCCAGCAGTCCGAACAGGGGGCCCTATGGCTACACCTTC.

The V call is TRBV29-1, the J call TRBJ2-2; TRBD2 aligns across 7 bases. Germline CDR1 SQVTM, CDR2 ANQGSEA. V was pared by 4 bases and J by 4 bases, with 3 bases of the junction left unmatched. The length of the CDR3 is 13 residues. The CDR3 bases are TGCAGCGTTGTACTAGCGTTCACCGGGGAGCTGTTTTTT. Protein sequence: CSVVLAFTGELFF.

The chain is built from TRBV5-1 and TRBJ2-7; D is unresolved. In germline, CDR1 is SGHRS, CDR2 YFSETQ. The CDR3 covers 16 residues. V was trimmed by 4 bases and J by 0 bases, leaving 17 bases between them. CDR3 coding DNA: TGCGCCAGCAGCCAAACCTATCGGACCTCCTCCTACGAGCAGTACTTC. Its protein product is CASSQTYRTSSYEQYF.

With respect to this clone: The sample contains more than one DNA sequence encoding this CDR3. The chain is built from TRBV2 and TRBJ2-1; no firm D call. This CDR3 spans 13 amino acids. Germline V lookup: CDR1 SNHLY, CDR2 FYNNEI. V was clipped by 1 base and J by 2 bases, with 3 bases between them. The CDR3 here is CASSEGPYNEQFF. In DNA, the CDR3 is TGTGCCAGCAGTGAAGGGCCCTACAATGAGCAGTTCTTC.

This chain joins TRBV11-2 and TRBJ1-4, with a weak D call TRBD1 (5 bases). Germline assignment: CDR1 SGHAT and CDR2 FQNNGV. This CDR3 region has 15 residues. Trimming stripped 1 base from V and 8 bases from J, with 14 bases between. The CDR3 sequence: CASSLAIAGTEKLFF. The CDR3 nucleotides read TGTGCCAGCAGCTTAGCAATTGCAGGGACCGAAAAACTGTTTTTT. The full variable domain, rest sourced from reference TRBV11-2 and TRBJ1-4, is EAGVAQSPRYKIIEKRQSVAFWCNPISGHATLYWYQQILGQGPKLLIQFQNNGVVDDSQLPKDRFSAERLKGVDSTLKIQPAKLEDSAVYLCASSLAIAGTEKLFFGSGTQLSVL.

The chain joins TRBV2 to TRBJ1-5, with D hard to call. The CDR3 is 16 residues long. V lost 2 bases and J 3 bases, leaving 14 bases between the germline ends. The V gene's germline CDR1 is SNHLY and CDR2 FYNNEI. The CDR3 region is CASSEFRPSFNQPQHF. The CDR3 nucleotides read TGTGCCAGCAGTGAATTCCGACCCTCCTTCAATCAGCCCCAGCATTTT.

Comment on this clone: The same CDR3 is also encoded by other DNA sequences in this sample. The CDR3 DNA reads as TGCAGCGGAACCTACAATGAGCAGTTCTTC. Encoded protein: CSGTYNEQFF. V gene TRBV29-1 combines with J gene TRBJ2-1; D is unresolved. The germline gives CDR1 SQVTM, CDR2 ANQGSEA. CDR3 length equals 10 residues. The V end was cut by 7 bases, the J end by 2 bases, with 3 bases between.

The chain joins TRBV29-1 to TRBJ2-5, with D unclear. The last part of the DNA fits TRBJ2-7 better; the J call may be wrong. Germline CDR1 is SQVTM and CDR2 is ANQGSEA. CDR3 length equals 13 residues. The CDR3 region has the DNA TGCAGCGTTGATGGTGGCAGTATCCACGAGCAGTACTTC. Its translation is CSVDGGSIHEQYF.

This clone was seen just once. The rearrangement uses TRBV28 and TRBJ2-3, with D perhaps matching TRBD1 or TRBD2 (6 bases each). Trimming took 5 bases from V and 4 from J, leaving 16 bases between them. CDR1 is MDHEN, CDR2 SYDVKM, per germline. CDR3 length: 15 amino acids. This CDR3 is CASSNGWGAPDTQYF. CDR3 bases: TGTGCCAGCAGTAATGGGTGGGGGGCCCCAGATACGCAGTATTTT.

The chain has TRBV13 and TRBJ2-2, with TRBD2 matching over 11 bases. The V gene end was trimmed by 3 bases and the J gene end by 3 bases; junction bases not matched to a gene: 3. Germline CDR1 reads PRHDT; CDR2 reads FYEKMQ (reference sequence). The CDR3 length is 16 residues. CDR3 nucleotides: TGTGCCAGCAGCTTCGGGACTAGCGGTTACACCGGGGAGCTGTTTTTT. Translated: CASSFGTSGYTGELFF.

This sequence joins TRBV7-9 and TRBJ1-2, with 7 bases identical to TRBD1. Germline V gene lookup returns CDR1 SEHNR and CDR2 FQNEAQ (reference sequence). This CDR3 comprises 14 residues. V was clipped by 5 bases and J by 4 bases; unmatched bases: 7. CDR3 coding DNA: TGTGCCAGCAGCAATGACAGGGAGGTCTATGGCTACACCTTC. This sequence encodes CASSNDREVYGYTF.